This record covers a single TCR beta chain. No antigen is known for it. This specimen comes from a study of T cell responses to AZD1222 COVID-19 vaccine. Whole-study results and caveats: Among vaccine-associated CD4 TCRs, coverage spanned spike, with dominance at 160-218 and 743-854.

Profiled with immunoSEQ multiplex PCR; TCRdb holds only in-frame clones, not every one. Altogether some 50,000 clones are present, 65% to 85% being singletons, with the ten largest covering roughly 20%. This CDR3 is 15 amino acids long. Trimming took off 1 base at V and 3 bases at J, with 10 bases between the two ends. Germline CDR1 and CDR2: SGHTA and FQGNSA. This chain joins TRBV7-2 and TRBJ2-1; perhaps TRBD1 as D (5 bases). This TCR derives from an adult in good health. Specimen: peripheral blood, collected on day 0 of MenACWY control vaccination. CDR3 amino acids: CASSLVAGNYNEQFF. CDR3 bases: TGTGCCAGCAGCTTAGTGGCAGGGAACTACAATGAGCAGTTCTTC.